This T cell receptor (beta chain) derives from a study of T cell repertoires in cytomegalovirus infection. There are 15 residues in the CDR3. CDR1 and CDR2 (germline): MNHEY, SVGEGT. The V gene end was trimmed by 6 bases and the J gene end by 1 base; junction bases not matched to a gene: 6. Concerning this clonotype: Its antigen is unidentified.

TCRdb re-analysed the reads in MiXCR, keeping a single row per CDR3 protein. The table lists about half a million distinct CDR3 sequences, around a third of them singletons. The J gene is TRBJ1-1, the V gene TRBV6-2 or TRBV6-3, with 9 positions matching TRBD1. Here the sequenced sample was cultured PBMCs, taken from culture after CMV antigen stimulation. This receptor was identified in a human donor in good health (CMV status not recorded). Some clones in this sample may be carry-over from other donors' samples. The CDR3 region has the DNA TGTGCCAGCAGGGAGATGGGACAGGGGAACACTGAAGCTTTCTTT. Protein sequence: CASREMGQGNTEAFF.